Below, 30 T cell receptor beta chains from the same sample are listed, as sequenced in a study of blood T cells in healthy people across ages. Using a J-beta primer mix together with a sample-barcoded 5' primer, a second PCR was run for about 7 to 12 cycles. TCRdb analysed the 5' RACE reads with MiXCR anew, one entry per CDR3 protein. The data show some 320,000 distinct CDR3 sequences, around 30% seen once. The sample taken for sequencing was blood. The receptors were sampled from a woman in her 70s in good health.

The chain's CDR3 is CSAPGPGANQPQHF. The CDR3 coding sequence is TGCAGTGCTCCCGGGCCAGGGGCTAATCAGCCCCAGCATTTT. V and J are TRBV20-1 and TRBJ1-5; the D gene is possibly TRBD1 (6 bases). The CDR3 has 14 amino acids. The V gene's germline CDR1 is DFQATT and CDR2 SNEGSKA (reference sequence). Deletions cut 5 bases from V and 4 bases from J, with 15 bases between.

This clonotype showed up just a few times. The chain links TRBV5-1 to TRBJ2-3; the D gene could be TRBD1 or TRBD2 (5 bases each). This CDR3 spans 14 amino acids. V was clipped by 5 bases and J by 3 bases, with 13 bases between them. Per the germline V gene, CDR1 is SGHRS and CDR2 is YFSETQ. CDR3 residues: CASSSQGGTDTQYF. CDR3 coding DNA: TGCGCCAGCAGTAGCCAGGGCGGGACAGATACGCAGTATTTT.

This clonotype has only a few counts. One end of the junction fails to match germline, which may point to a read error. The chain uses TRBV7-7 and TRBJ2-2, with D perhaps TRBD1 (6 bases). Germline CDR1 SSHAT, CDR2 FNYEAQ (reference sequence). The CDR3 has 16 amino acids. CDR3 DNA: TGTGCTAGCAGCTTAGTTGGGGGCGTGAACACCGGGGAGCTGTTTTTT. It translates to CASSLVGGVNTGELFF.

This sequence joins TRBV7-3 and TRBJ1-3; D not certain. The germline V and J ends were trimmed by 0 bases and 4 bases, with 10 bases remaining between them. The germline V gene has CDR1 SGHTA and CDR2 FQGTGA. The CDR3 loop spans 15 amino acids. Here the CDR3 reads CASSLTAGTGNTIYF. CDR3 in DNA: TGTGCCAGCAGCTTAACCGCGGGAACCGGAAACACCATATATTTT.

This clonotype was seen a few times. Sequence at one end of the junction differs from germline and may be a read error. J is TRBJ1-4 and V is TRBV27, with 9 bases identical to TRBD1. CDR3 size: 16 residues. Germline V gene sequence: CDR1 MNHEY, CDR2 SMNVEV (reference sequence). CDR3: CASSVGQGGTNEKPFF. The CDR3 region has the DNA TGTGCCAGCAGTGTGGGACAGGGCGGAACTAATGAAAAACCGTTTTTT.

This clonotype was picked up a small number of times. This sequence joins TRBV28 and TRBJ2-2; weak D call: TRBD2 (5 bases). The CDR3 runs 14 residues. Germline CDR1 reads MDHEN; CDR2 reads SYDVKM. The V gene lost 6 bases and the J gene lost 5 bases, with 13 bases spanning the gap. This chain's CDR3 is CASRLRRGTGELFF. CDR3 bases: TGTGCCAGCAGACTACGACGGGGAACCGGGGAGCTGTTTTTT.

The rearrangement links TRBV6-1 to TRBJ1-1, with a weak D call TRBD1 (6 bases). Germline CDR1 is MNHNS and CDR2 is SASEGT. V shed 10 bases and J shed 2 bases, with 14 bases lying between them. There are 13 residues in the CDR3. CDR3 residues: CATQRGGNTEAFF. The CDR3 DNA reads as TGTGCCACCCAACGGGGGGGCAACACTGAAGCTTTCTTT.

The chain recombines TRBV6-5 with TRBJ2-5, with 10 bases identical to TRBD2. The CDR3 covers 15 residues. V trimming: 6 bases; J trimming: 5 bases; junction bases outside the gene matches: 9. Germline-derived CDR1 and CDR2 are MNHEY and SVGAGI. The CDR3 loop is CASRRVAGGYETQYF. The CDR3 DNA follows: TGTGCCAGCAGACGTGTAGCGGGAGGTTACGAGACCCAGTACTTC.

This clonotype was recorded many times. This rearrangement joins TRBV29-1 to TRBJ2-5; D is unclear. CDR1 and CDR2 from the germline V gene are SQVTM and ANQGSEA. The CDR3 is 11 amino acids. Trimming cost V 4 bases and J 1 base, with 4 bases left between them. The chain's CDR3 is CSVGIQETQYF. CDR3 DNA sequence: TGCAGCGTTGGTATCCAAGAGACCCAGTACTTC.

This clonotype was seen only a few times. The chain has TRBV20-1 and TRBJ1-4; maybe TRBD1 (6 bases). Germline V gene lookup returns CDR1 DFQATT and CDR2 SNEGSKA (reference sequence). The length of the CDR3 is 14 residues. Trimming shortened V by 1 base and J by 5 bases, and 11 bases separated the two germline ends. The chain's CDR3 is CSARGGPQNEKLFF. The CDR3 nucleotides read TGCAGTGCTAGAGGGGGGCCTCAAAATGAAAAACTGTTTTTT.

The chain joins TRBV7-9 to TRBJ2-1; no clear D. V lost 1 base and J lost 8, with 12 bases in between. The CDR3 runs 14 residues. The germline V gene has CDR1 SEHNR and CDR2 FQNEAQ (reference sequence). The CDR3 spells CASSLEARQHEQFF. CDR3 DNA: TGTGCCAGCAGCTTAGAGGCTAGACAACATGAGCAGTTCTTC.

Remarks on this clonotype: Here the CDR3 omits its conserved ending phenylalanine or tryptophan, so a read error is the likely source. The chain carries TRBV5-1 and TRBJ1-1; possibly TRBD1 for D (6 bases). Germline CDR1 is SGHRS and CDR2 is YFSETQ. Trimming stripped 0 bases from V and 1 base from J, with 13 bases between. The CDR3 has 16 residues. The CDR3 sequence is CASSLGLIGGNTEAFL. CDR3 DNA: TGCGCCAGCAGCTTGGGGCTTATAGGGGGGAACACTGAAGCTTTCCTT.

In its sample, this clonotype was seen a few times. This chain links TRBV3-1 with TRBJ1-1, with 10 bases aligning to TRBD1. The CDR3 covers 18 residues. Germline V gene data show CDR1 as LGHDT and CDR2 as YNNKEL (reference sequence). The ends lost 4 bases at V and 1 base at J; junction bases unmatched: 12. This CDR3 reads CASSRTGGRRGWNTEAFF. The CDR3 DNA is TGTGCCAGCAGCCGGACAGGGGGAAGAAGGGGGTGGAACACTGAAGCTTTCTTT.

The chain recombines TRBV2 with TRBJ1-2; D is possibly TRBD1 (5 bases). Per germline, CDR1 SNHLY and CDR2 FYNNEI. Trimming shortened V by 4 bases and J by 2 bases, and 14 bases separated the two germline ends. The CDR3 spans 15 residues. The CDR3 here is CASSARDAPNYGYTF. CDR3 bases: TGTGCCAGCAGTGCGCGGGACGCCCCGAACTATGGCTACACCTTC.

Only a few counts were recorded for this clonotype. The gene calls are TRBV28 and TRBJ1-5; D perhaps matches TRBD1 (5 bases). V lost 2 bases, J lost 0 bases, and 11 bases lay in between. Per germline, CDR1 MDHEN and CDR2 SYDVKM. This CDR3 contains 16 residues. Here the CDR3 DNA reads TGTGCCAGCAGTTTAGGGGGTGCAAATAGCAATCAGCCCCAGCATTTT. Translated: CASSLGGANSNQPQHF.

This clonotype showed up many times. The V call is TRBV7-9, the J call TRBJ1-2, with TRBD1 as a possible D gene (6 bases). This CDR3 has 14 amino acids. V gave up 5 bases and J gave up 4 bases, with 14 bases separating them. CDR1 is SEHNR, CDR2 FQNEAQ, per germline (reference sequence). CDR3 in amino acids: CASSPSGGLYGYTF. CDR3 sequence (DNA): TGTGCCAGCAGCCCCTCCGGGGGGCTCTATGGCTACACCTTC.

This clonotype was detected only a few times. The chain uses TRBV5-5 and TRBJ2-3; no clear D. The germline gives CDR1 SGHKS, CDR2 YYEKEE (reference sequence). Trimming took off 0 bases at V and 5 bases at J, with 10 bases between the two ends. This CDR3 region has 14 residues. For the CDR3, the DNA is TGTGCCAGCAGCTTGGTAGCCCCCGGAGATACGCAGTATTTT. Translated, it gives CASSLVAPGDTQYF.

There are many counts of this clonotype. The J gene is TRBJ1-1, the V gene TRBV3-1; TRBD1 matches 9 bases. The CDR3 is 16 amino acids. V trimming: 5 bases; J trimming: 0 bases; junction bases outside the gene matches: 7. Per germline, CDR1 LGHDT and CDR2 YNNKEL (reference sequence). In DNA form, the CDR3 reads TGTGCCAGCAGCTACGGGACAGGGTACTTGAACACTGAAGCTTTCTTT. This codes for CASSYGTGYLNTEAFF.

The rearrangement joins TRBV4-2 to TRBJ2-5, with D unclear. CDR3 length equals 14 residues. The V and J ends lost 1 base and 5 bases respectively, with 11 bases between them. Germline lookup yields CDR1 LGHNA and CDR2 YNFKEQ. CDR3 loop: CASSQGVGWETQYF. The CDR3 DNA follows: TGTGCCAGCAGCCAAGGCGTCGGGTGGGAGACCCAGTACTTC.

The chain links TRBV4-3 to TRBJ2-5; 12 bases are shared with TRBD2. The J call may be faulty, since TRBJ2-7 better matches the DNA end. The CDR3 totals 17 residues. CDR1 is LGHNA and CDR2 is YSLEER in the germline V gene. CDR3 DNA sequence: TGCGCCAGCAGCCAAGATCCTCTAGCGGGAGGGCCCTACGAGCAGTACTTC. Translated, it gives CASSQDPLAGGPYEQYF.

This clonotype appeared a single time. V is TRBV7-9 and J is TRBJ1-6, with D possibly TRBD1 on 5 matching bases. The CDR3 contains 14 residues. CDR1 is SEHNR, CDR2 FQNEAQ, per germline (reference sequence). Trimming left V 2 bases short and J 14 bases short, with 16 bases between. The CDR3 loop reads CASSLNGATNALHF. The DNA of the CDR3 is TGTGCCAGCAGCTTAAATGGGGCAACTAACGCCCTCCACTTT.

This clonotype was counted once. The gene calls are TRBV7-2 and TRBJ1-2, with 7 bases aligning to TRBD1. Germline loops: CDR1 SGHTA, CDR2 FQGNSA. The CDR3 runs to 15 residues. Trimming removed 4 bases from V and 7 bases from J; junction bases left unmatched: 12. The CDR3 nucleotides read TGTGCCAGCAGCTCGGGGACAGCGCCTGGAGGTGGCTACACCTTC. Translated, it gives CASSSGTAPGGGYTF.

V gene TRBV27 combines with J gene TRBJ1-6, with a tentative D call TRBD1 (6 bases). Trimming took off 1 base at V and 7 bases at J, with 11 bases between the two ends. CDR1 MNHEY and CDR2 SMNVEV come from the germline V gene (reference sequence). CDR3 length: 15 amino acids. The CDR3 coding sequence is TGTGCCAGCAGTTTATACAGGGCCCCAAATTCACCCCTCCACTTT. Amino acid sequence: CASSLYRAPNSPLHF.

This clonotype has just a few counts. Mismatch with germline at one junction end may stem from a read error. The V call is TRBV5-4, the J call TRBJ2-3; TRBD2 matches 11 bases. Germline V gene lookup returns CDR1 SGHNT and CDR2 YYREEE (reference sequence). The CDR3 sequence is 17 residues long. CDR3 amino acids: CASSLLAGGPITDTRYF. The CDR3 nucleotides are TGTGCCAGCAGCTTGCTAGCGGGAGGACCTATTACAGATACGCGGTATTTT.

V and J are TRBV4-2 and TRBJ1-2; D uncertain. With 0 bases removed from V and 1 base from J, the gap between germline ends came to 9 bases. The CDR3 extends over 15 amino acids. CDR1 is LGHNA and CDR2 is YNFKEQ in the germline V gene. CDR3 protein: CASSQEHSNNYGYTF. CDR3 nucleotides: TGTGCCAGCAGCCAAGAGCACAGTAATAACTATGGCTACACCTTC.

The table lists this clonotype with a few counts. This chain joins TRBV6-2 or TRBV6-3 and TRBJ2-7, with D perhaps matching TRBD1 (5 bases). The better agreement between TRBJ2-1 and the DNA end casts doubt on the J call. The CDR3 runs 13 residues. The germline V gene has CDR1 MNHEY and CDR2 SVGEGT. CDR3 loop: CASSYRGWGEQFF. In DNA, the CDR3 is TGTGCCAGCAGTTACAGGGGTTGGGGTGAGCAGTTCTTC.

The CDR3 loop is CASSLTSFGSFEQYF. The CDR3 DNA reads TGCGCCAGCAGCCTAACTAGCTTCGGGAGTTTCGAGCAGTACTTC. The chain links TRBV4-1 to TRBJ2-7, with TRBD2 as a possible D gene (6 bases). The CDR3 extends over 15 amino acids. Germline loops: CDR1 MGHRA, CDR2 YSYEKL. Deletions cut 4 bases from V and 6 bases from J, with 19 bases between.

The chain carries TRBV6-2 or TRBV6-3 and TRBJ2-6; 8 bases map to TRBD1. CDR3 length equals 18 residues. The ends lost 2 bases at V and 4 bases at J; junction bases unmatched: 10. Germline V gene sequence: CDR1 MNHEY, CDR2 SVGEGT. The CDR3 protein is CASSYERSRGLGANVLTF. CDR3 coding DNA: TGTGCCAGCAGTTACGAACGATCCAGGGGGCTAGGGGCCAACGTCCTGACTTTC.

This chain links TRBV20-1 with TRBJ1-5; no clear D gene. The CDR3 has 14 residues. The germline gives CDR1 DFQATT, CDR2 SNEGSKA (reference sequence). V was shortened by 4 bases and J by 7 bases, with 17 bases between the two germline ends. This chain's CDR3 is CSANRASIGQPQHF. The CDR3 nucleotides read TGCAGTGCTAACCGGGCGTCCATTGGCCAGCCCCAGCATTTT.

The V and J genes are TRBV5-1 and TRBJ2-3, with TRBD2 matching 14 bases. The V and J ends lost 6 bases and 5 bases, in that order; junction bases with no gene match: 8. The CDR3 extends over 16 amino acids. Germline CDR1 SGHRS, CDR2 YFSETQ. The CDR3: CASTSGLAGVEDTQYF. The CDR3 DNA reads TGCGCCAGCACCTCGGGACTAGCGGGAGTCGAAGATACGCAGTATTTT.